The T cell receptor (beta chain) under discussion was sequenced for a study of T cell responses to AZD1222 COVID-19 vaccine (dated by TCRdb to the early 2020s). Broadly, across the study: TCR sequencing covered over 230 trial participants: approximately 200 given two doses of AZD1222 and 26 given two doses of MenACWY control vaccine. Trial participants were enrolled into age subgroups of 18-55, 56-69 and 70-plus years, which contained about 150, 27 and 61 TCR-sequenced participants, respectively.

Sample time point, as interpreted from the label and publication: about 28 days (+/-7) after the second vaccine dose. AZD1222 recipients with second doses at about 4 weeks or about 12 weeks were pooled, because spike-specific TCR depth and breadth did not differ between schedules. Vaccinee samples were obtained from the UK trials COV001 and COV002, which included a single-blind randomized controlled phase 2/3 trial of AZD1222 (ChAdOx1 nCoV-19) in healthy adults. Trial participant PBMC samples were collected at day 0 and day 28 after the second dose for TCRbeta chain sequencing. Overall results and qualifications from the work: Because no day 14 peak-response samples were available, the repertoires could be characterized only after the peak T cell response. Vaccine-associated CD4 TCRs spanned the whole spike protein, with dominant responses in regions 160-218 and 743-854. The 56-69-year group was small, and its depth increase did not reach significance, likely because of low power. Reportedly, almost half of the unique spike-specific TCRs recognized epitopes lying outside the regions that are mutated in the B.1.351 and B.1.1.7 variants. Conclusions about previously exposed vaccinees were limited because only 5 or 6 AZD1222 recipients were SARS-CoV-2 seropositive at baseline. Participants were mostly white British and included more females than males, and it was suggested by the authors that clonal diversity may have been underestimated. A significant rise in spike-specific TCR breadth and depth was observed after two AZD1222 doses relative to day 0 and relative to MenACWY recipients.

Comments on this clone: The clone's antigen remains unknown. Base qualities are not provided; no much larger clone lies one nucleotide away.

The CDR3 regions of human TCRbeta chains were analyzed by immunosequencing. The study's processing was this. Repertoire TCRs were matched against a reference library of SARS-CoV-2-specific TCRs generated with the MIRA antigen-specificity platform. Breadth meant the fraction of unique TCRs that were SARS-CoV-2-associated, whereas depth meant the fraction of total T cells that were SARS-CoV-2-associated. Using the MIRA data, every spike-specific TCR was mapped to the spike region that the TCR reacted to and assigned to either a CD4 or a CD8 class. Log10-transformed breadth and depth values were compared by one-way ANOVA with Sidak's multiple comparisons tests. TCRdb mirrors the immuneACCESS table, restricted to in-frame sequences. Some clones are absent from its copies; in checked studies, under half trace to an unresolved V gene, and the reason for the others is unknown. V and J calls and clone size are as listed in that table; D and trimming were resolved from the DNA. Recorded for this sample are under 150,000 clones; 92% of them occurred a single time. Clones ranked in the top ten supply about a tenth of the sample.

The sequence was obtained from an adult who received the AZD1222 COVID-19 vaccine. The specimen comprised peripheral blood, sampled 28 days after the second AZD1222 dose.

The CDR3 region has the sequence CASSSDRGLLDEQFF. The DNA reads TGCGCCAGCAGCTCGGACAGGGGGTTATTAGATGAGCAGTTCTTC. Rearrangement joined TRBV4-1 to TRBJ2-1; 10 bases in the middle match TRBD1. Here V drops 5 bases and J drops 8 bases, and the junction holds 9 bases not matched to any gene. From the germline V gene, CDR1 is MGHRA and CDR2 is YSYEKL. The CDR3 measures 15 amino acids from cysteine to phenylalanine. Kept here is only the CDR3 DNA, which spans 45 bases and is read in frame from base 1.